The following is a TCR beta chain sequence with its context. This record belongs to a study of blood T cell repertoires in COVID-19. Background on the study: The samples span acute and convalescent COVID-19 from the United States, Italy and Spain. The analysed material was cDNA or gDNA that came from T cells, B-cell-depleted T cells, or PBMCs.

Germline V gene sequence: CDR1 SNHLY, CDR2 FYNNEI. V was trimmed by 7 bases and J by 5 bases, leaving 12 bases between them. The CDR3 has 12 amino acids. Per the original data handling: Amplification of reference gene primers was used by the study to estimate nucleated cell counts. Produced via immunoSEQ multiplex PCR; TCRdb's table is partial and in-frame only. That table is the source of V, J and clone size, and D and trimming were worked out from the DNA. The top ten clones hold around 8.5% of a sample with over 95,000 clones, about 80% of them seen once. The sequence came from a woman aged 35 to 49 with acute or convalescent COVID-19. The sample taken for sequencing was peripheral blood. The chain has TRBV2 and TRBJ2-7, with D perhaps TRBD2 (5 bases). CDR3 residues: CASMMDGNEQYF. The CDR3 DNA is TGTGCCAGCATGATGGACGGGAACGAGCAGTACTTC.